The 9 T cell receptor beta chains below were found in one sample sequenced in a study of CD8 T cells in ankylosing spondylitis. TCRdb re-called the 5' RACE reads with MiXCR, one entry per CDR3 protein. This table holds around 340,000 distinct CDR3 sequences, roughly 14% found once. The sample consisted of blood, either unsorted or a sorted T cell fraction (not recorded which). The receptors derive from a male donor with ankylosing spondylitis or in good health (not recorded which).

This clonotype was recorded a few times. The chain recombines TRBV6-1 with TRBJ1-5; perhaps TRBD1 as D (5 bases). The V gene's germline CDR1 is MNHNS and CDR2 SASEGT. V gave up 6 bases and J gave up 0 bases, with 12 bases separating them. This CDR3 is 15 amino acids long. Here the CDR3 DNA reads TGTGCCAGCAGCCCCGGGACTCTTAGCAATCAGCCCCAGCATTTT. Translation: CASSPGTLSNQPQHF.

This clonotype was picked up a small number of times. The chain carries TRBV27 and TRBJ1-1, with 10 bases lining up with TRBD1. J gave up 0 bases and V 5 bases, and 6 bases lay outside the gene matches. This CDR3 is 16 amino acids long. CDR1 MNHEY and CDR2 SMNVEV come from the germline V gene (reference sequence). CDR3: CASSPLDRGMNTEAFF. As DNA, the CDR3 is TGTGCCAGCAGTCCGCTGGACAGGGGGATGAACACTGAAGCTTTCTTT.

The genes are TRBV6-2 or TRBV6-3 and TRBJ2-3; D gene unclear. Trimming shortened V by 1 base and J by 0 bases, and 14 bases separated the two germline ends. This CDR3 has 17 residues. Germline V lookup: CDR1 MNHEY, CDR2 SVGEGT. The CDR3 DNA reads as TGTGCCAGCAGTTACTACCTTGTGTTGGGAAGCACAGATACGCAGTATTTT. As protein: CASSYYLVLGSTDTQYF.

V gene TRBV5-1 combines with J gene TRBJ2-3; 10 bases fit TRBD2. The CDR3 sequence is 20 residues long. The germline CDR1 and CDR2 sequences are SGHRS and YFSETQ. The V gene end was trimmed by 0 bases and the J gene end by 0 bases; junction bases not matched to a gene: 13. Here the CDR3 reads CASSLARLAGVSRSTDTQYF. Here the CDR3 DNA reads TGCGCCAGCAGCTTGGCAAGGCTAGCGGGAGTATCCAGGAGCACAGATACGCAGTATTTT.

The sample holds many counts of this clonotype. The V gene is TRBV29-1, the J gene TRBJ2-5; 11 bases are a match to TRBD1. Germline values: CDR1 SQVTM, CDR2 ANQGSEA. The junction had 7 bases not matched to a gene; V was cut back by 5 bases and J by 5 bases. The CDR3 spans 14 residues. CDR3 coding DNA: TGCAGCGTTCGACGGGGACAGGGGGTTGAGACCCAGTACTTC. Its translation: CSVRRGQGVETQYF. The full variable domain, in which reference TRBV29-1 and TRBJ2-5 provide the parts outside the CDR3, is SAVISQKPSRDICQRGTSLTIQCQVDSQVTMMFWYRQQPGQSLTLIATANQGSEATYESGFVIDKFPISRPNLTFSTLTVSNMSPEDSSIYLCSVRRGQGVETQYFGPGTRLLVL.

This clonotype was seen more than once but under ten times. V is TRBV12-3 or TRBV12-4 and J is TRBJ2-3, with 10 bases aligning to TRBD2. This CDR3 is 15 amino acids long. J was trimmed by 6 bases and V by 6 bases; bases with no gene match: 9. Written as DNA, the CDR3 is TGTGCCAGCAGCTGGAAGCGGGGGGGCGATGATACGCAGTATTTT. Its translation is CASSWKRGGDDTQYF.

There are a few counts of this clonotype. The chain uses TRBV20-1 and TRBJ2-1, with 12 nucleotides matching TRBD2. The CDR3 contains 13 residues. Germline V gene data show CDR1 as DFQATT and CDR2 as SNEGSKA (reference sequence). V gave up 6 bases and J gave up 6 bases; unmatched junction bases: 3. The CDR3 loop reads CSARLAGANEQFF. As DNA, the CDR3 is TGCAGTGCCCGACTAGCGGGAGCCAATGAGCAGTTCTTC.

This clonotype has only a few counts. The J gene is TRBJ2-3, the V gene TRBV11-2, with D uncertain. This CDR3 comprises 15 residues. From germline, CDR1 is SGHAT and CDR2 FQNNGV. V was trimmed by 0 bases and J by 0 bases, leaving 7 bases between them. This CDR3 is CASSLDSRSTDTQYF. The DNA of the CDR3 is TGTGCCAGCAGCTTAGATAGCAGGAGCACAGATACGCAGTATTTT.

CDR3 loop: CSARDPRGRAYNEQFF. The CDR3 DNA is TGCAGTGCTAGAGACCCTAGAGGGAGGGCCTACAATGAGCAGTTCTTC. The rearrangement uses TRBV20-1 and TRBJ2-1; the match to TRBD2 covers 7 bases. The CDR3 covers 16 residues. Germline V gene data show CDR1 as DFQATT and CDR2 as SNEGSKA (reference sequence). J lost 2 bases, V lost 0 bases, and 7 bases had no gene match.